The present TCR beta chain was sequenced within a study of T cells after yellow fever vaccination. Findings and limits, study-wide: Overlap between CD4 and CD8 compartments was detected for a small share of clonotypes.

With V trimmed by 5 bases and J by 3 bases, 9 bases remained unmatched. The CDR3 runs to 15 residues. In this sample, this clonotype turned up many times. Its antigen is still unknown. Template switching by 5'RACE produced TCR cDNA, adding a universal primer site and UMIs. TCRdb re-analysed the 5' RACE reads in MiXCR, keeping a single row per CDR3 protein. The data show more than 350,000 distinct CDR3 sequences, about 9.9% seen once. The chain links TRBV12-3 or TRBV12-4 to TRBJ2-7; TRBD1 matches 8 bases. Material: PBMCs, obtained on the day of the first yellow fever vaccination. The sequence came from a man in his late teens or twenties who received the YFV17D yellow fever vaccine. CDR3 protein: CASSKPGTGGYEQYF. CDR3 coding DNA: TGTGCCAGCAGTAAACCCGGGACAGGAGGCTACGAGCAGTACTTC.